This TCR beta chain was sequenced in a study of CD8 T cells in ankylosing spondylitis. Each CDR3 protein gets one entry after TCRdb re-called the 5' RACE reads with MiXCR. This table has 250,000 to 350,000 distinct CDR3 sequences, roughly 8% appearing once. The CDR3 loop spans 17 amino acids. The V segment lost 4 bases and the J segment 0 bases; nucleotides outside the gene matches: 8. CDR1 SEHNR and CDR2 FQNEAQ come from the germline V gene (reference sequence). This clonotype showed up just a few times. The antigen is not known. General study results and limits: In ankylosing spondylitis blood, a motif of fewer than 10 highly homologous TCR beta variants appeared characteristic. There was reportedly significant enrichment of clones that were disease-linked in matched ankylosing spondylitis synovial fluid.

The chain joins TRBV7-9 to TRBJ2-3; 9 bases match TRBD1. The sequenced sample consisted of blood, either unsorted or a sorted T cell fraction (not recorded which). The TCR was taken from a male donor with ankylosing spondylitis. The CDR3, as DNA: TGTGCCAGCAGCTCCCAAAGGGACAGGGAGAGCACAGATACGCAGTATTTT. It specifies CASSSQRDRESTDTQYF.